Each of the 9 T cell receptor beta chains below was sequenced from the same sample in a study of blood T cells in healthy people across ages (dated by TCRdb to about 2015). The receptor library was made with 5' RACE. The sample was run on an Illumina HiSeq 2500. A second PCR of roughly 6 to 11 cycles was run with a J-beta primer mix and a sample-barcoded 5' primer. TCRdb applied fastp at Q25 and MiXCR to the public reads, then kept only in-frame beta chains. Every distinct CDR3 protein forms one entry, paired with its most common genes and DNA. In all, the sample holds approximately 800,000 distinct CDR3 sequences, and more than 35% of those were seen once. The ten largest clones add up to about a sixth of the sample. The sequenced sample was blood. These receptors were obtained from a man aged 80 or over in good health.

This clonotype showed up many times. The chain recombines TRBV9 with TRBJ2-7; 9 nucleotides align to TRBD1. The CDR3 is 16 amino acids. V lost 2 bases to trimming and J lost 4 bases; unmatched junction nucleotides: 10. Germline V CDR1 and CDR2: SGDLS, YYNGEE. Here the CDR3 DNA reads TGTGCCAGCAGCGTCCGGGGGGACAGGGCCGTTTACGAGCAGTACTTC. This translates into CASSVRGDRAVYEQYF.

Comments on this clonotype: One end of the junction is discordant with germline, which a read error may explain. The CDR3: CASSAMWGANTEASF. CDR3 nucleotide sequence: TGCGCCAGCAGCGCCATGTGGGGGGCGAACACTGAAGCTTCCTTT. The chain joins TRBV5-1 to TRBJ1-1, with a tentative D call TRBD1 (6 bases). This CDR3 is built from 15 residues. Germline CDR1 SGHRS, CDR2 YFSETQ.

This clonotype has only a few counts. This chain uses TRBV15 with TRBJ2-5, with 10 bases matching TRBD1. J gave up 7 bases and V 5 bases, and 10 bases lay outside the gene matches. In germline, CDR1 is LNHNV, CDR2 YYDKDF (reference sequence). The CDR3 sequence is 15 residues long. In DNA form, the CDR3 reads TGTGCCACCAGCGGGGGACAGGGGAACCTTGTGACCCAGTACTTC. This codes for CATSGGQGNLVTQYF.

Only a few counts were recorded for this clonotype. This chain links TRBV29-1 with TRBJ2-2; 14 bases line up with TRBD2. V lost 6 bases, J lost 5 bases, and 8 bases stayed unmatched. The CDR3 length is 16 residues. Germline CDR1 SQVTM, CDR2 ANQGSEA. The CDR3 sequence is CSVTGTSGRGTGELFF. The CDR3 bases are TGCAGCGTCACTGGGACTAGCGGGAGAGGTACCGGGGAGCTGTTTTTT.

V and J are TRBV9 and TRBJ2-1; 8 bases map to TRBD2. The V gene end was trimmed by 4 bases and the J gene end by 7 bases; junction bases not matched to a gene: 13. Germline values: CDR1 SGDLS, CDR2 YYNGEE. The CDR3 is 16 amino acids. The CDR3: CASSKPPGLVGNEQFF. The DNA of the CDR3 is TGTGCCAGCAGCAAACCACCGGGACTAGTAGGGAATGAGCAGTTCTTC. The full variable domain, rest sourced from reference TRBV9 and TRBJ2-1, is DSGVTQTPKHLITATGQRVTLRCSPRSGDLSVYWYQQSLDQGLQFLIQYYNGEERAKGNILERFSAQQFPDLHSELNLSSLELGDSALYFCASSKPPGLVGNEQFFGPGTRLTVL.

In its sample, this clonotype was seen a few times. The chain carries TRBV2 and TRBJ2-3; possibly TRBD1 or TRBD2 for D (7 bases each). This CDR3 comprises 13 residues. CDR1 SNHLY and CDR2 FYNNEI come from the germline V gene. CDR3 sequence reads: CAQGGRLTDTQYF. In DNA, the CDR3 is TGTGCTCAGGGGGGGCGGCTCACAGATACGCAGTATTTT. Supplemented by reference TRBV2 and TRBJ2-3, the full variable domain reads EPEVTQTPSHQVTQMGQEVILRCVPISNHLYFYWYRQILGQKVEFLVSFYNNEISEKSEIFDDQFSVERPDGSNFTLKIRSTKLEDSAMYFCAQGGRLTDTQYFGPGTRLTVL.

The chain couples TRBV20-1 to TRBJ2-1, with unresolved D. The DNA end is more similar to TRBJ2-7, so the J call may be wrong. Germline assignment: CDR1 DFQATT and CDR2 SNEGSKA (reference sequence). The CDR3 contains 15 residues. In nucleotides, the CDR3 is TGCAGTGCTAGAGATCTCGTAGCAGGCTACAATGAGCAGTACTTC. This gives the protein CSARDLVAGYNEQYF.

This clonotype occurred a few times. The V call is TRBV7-9, the J call TRBJ2-7; TRBD2 aligns across 9 bases. With 1 base clipped from V and 2 bases from J, the junction kept 6 bases outside the gene matches. Per the germline V gene, CDR1 is SEHNR and CDR2 is FQNEAQ (reference sequence). The CDR3 consists of 16 residues. The CDR3: CASSLELAGEAYEQYF. The CDR3 region has the DNA TGTGCCAGCAGCTTAGAATTAGCGGGAGAGGCCTACGAGCAGTACTTC. Combining the CDR3 with reference TRBV7-9 and TRBJ2-7 gives the whole variable domain DTGVSQNPRHKITKRGQNVTFRCDPISEHNRLYWYRQTLGQGPEFLTYFQNEAQLEKSRLLSDRFSAERPKGSFSTLEIQRTEQGDSAMYLCASSLELAGEAYEQYFGPGTRLTVT.

The J gene is TRBJ2-5, the V gene TRBV4-3; D gene unclear. The DNA end is a closer match to TRBJ2-4, so the J assignment may be wrong. CDR1 is LGHNA and CDR2 is YSLEER in the germline V gene. The CDR3 has 15 residues. The CDR3 spells CASSQDWGTRNIQYF. The CDR3 nucleotides are TGCGCCAGCAGCCAAGACTGGGGTACGAGGAACATTCAGTACTTC.